This T cell receptor (beta chain) was identified in a study of Tregs in tolerant kidney transplant recipients. The protocol was immunoSEQ multiplex PCR, while the TCRdb copy is restricted to in-frame clones and leaves out a portion. The data contain under 95,000 clones, under 95% of them singletons. Germline loops: CDR1 SGHTA, CDR2 FQGNSA. V dropped 3 bases and J dropped 1 base, with 7 bases sitting between them. The CDR3 has 13 amino acids. The chain couples TRBV7-2 to TRBJ2-7; D is perhaps TRBD2 (5 bases). The receptor's source is a human donor who received a combined kidney and bone marrow transplant. Material: Tregs from blood, obtained before the transplant. CDR3: CASSLRVSYEQYF. The CDR3 DNA reads as TGTGCCAGCAGCTTGAGGGTGTCCTACGAGCAGTACTTC.